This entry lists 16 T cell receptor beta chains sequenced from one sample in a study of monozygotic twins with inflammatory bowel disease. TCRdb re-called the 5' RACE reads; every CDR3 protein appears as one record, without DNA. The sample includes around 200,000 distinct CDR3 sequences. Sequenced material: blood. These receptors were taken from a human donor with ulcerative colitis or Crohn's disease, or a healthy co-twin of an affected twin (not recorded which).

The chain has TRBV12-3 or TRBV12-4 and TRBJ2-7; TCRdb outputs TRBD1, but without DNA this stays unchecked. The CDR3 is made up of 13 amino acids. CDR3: CASSFEGVYEQYF.

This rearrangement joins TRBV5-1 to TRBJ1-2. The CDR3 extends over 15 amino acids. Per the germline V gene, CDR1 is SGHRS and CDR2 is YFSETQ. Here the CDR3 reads CASSLVGRIETGYTF.

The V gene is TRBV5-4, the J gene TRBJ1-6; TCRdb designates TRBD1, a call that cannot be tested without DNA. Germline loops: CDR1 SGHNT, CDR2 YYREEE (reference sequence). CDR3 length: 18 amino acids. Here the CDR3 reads CASSLRQGAVSYNSPLHF.

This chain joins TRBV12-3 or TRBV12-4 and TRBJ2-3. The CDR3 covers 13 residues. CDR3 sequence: CASSPSGADTQYF.

This CDR3 is CANRRADRGGVLTF. The chain is built from TRBV5-4 and TRBJ2-6; lacking DNA, the TRBD1 call made by TCRdb goes unchecked. Germline V gene lookup returns CDR1 SGHNT and CDR2 YYREEE (reference sequence). There are 14 residues in the CDR3. The entire variable domain, with the rest obtained from reference TRBV5-4 and TRBJ2-6, is as follows: ETGVTQSPTHLIKTRGQQVTLRCSSQSGHNTVSWYQQALGQGPQFIFQYYREEENGRGNFPPRFSGLQFPNYSSELNVNALELDDSALYLCANRRADRGGVLTFGAGSRLTVL.

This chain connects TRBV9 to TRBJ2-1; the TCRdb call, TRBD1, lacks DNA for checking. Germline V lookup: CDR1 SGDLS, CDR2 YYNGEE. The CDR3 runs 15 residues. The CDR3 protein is CASSVDGGNYNEQFF.

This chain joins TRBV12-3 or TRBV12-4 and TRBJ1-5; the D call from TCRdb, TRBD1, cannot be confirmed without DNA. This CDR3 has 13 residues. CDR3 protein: CASSTDRDQPQHF.

The CDR3: CASSLWGKLDEKLFF. The genes are TRBV5-1 and TRBJ1-4; TCRdb's D call, TRBD1, is unchecked because there is no DNA. Germline CDR1 is SGHRS and CDR2 is YFSETQ. The length of the CDR3 is 15 residues.

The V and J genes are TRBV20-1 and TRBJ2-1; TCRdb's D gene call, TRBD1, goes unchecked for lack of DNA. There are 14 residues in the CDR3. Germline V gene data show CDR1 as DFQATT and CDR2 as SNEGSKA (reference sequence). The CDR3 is CSATDRGAYNEQFF.

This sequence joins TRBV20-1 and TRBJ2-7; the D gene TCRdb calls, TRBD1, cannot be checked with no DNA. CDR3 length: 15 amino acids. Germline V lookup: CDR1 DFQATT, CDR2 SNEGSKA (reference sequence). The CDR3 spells CSAWRFDRGAYEQYF.

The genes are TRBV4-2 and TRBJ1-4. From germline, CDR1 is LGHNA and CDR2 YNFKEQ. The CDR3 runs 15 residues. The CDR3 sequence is CASSQGVGANEKLFF.

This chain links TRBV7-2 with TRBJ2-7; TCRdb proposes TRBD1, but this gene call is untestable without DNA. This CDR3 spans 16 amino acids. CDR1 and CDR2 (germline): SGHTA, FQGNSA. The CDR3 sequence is CASSSSSDTRGNEQYF.

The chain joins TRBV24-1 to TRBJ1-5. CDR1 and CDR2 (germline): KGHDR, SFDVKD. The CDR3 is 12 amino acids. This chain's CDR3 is CATSHGNQPQHF.

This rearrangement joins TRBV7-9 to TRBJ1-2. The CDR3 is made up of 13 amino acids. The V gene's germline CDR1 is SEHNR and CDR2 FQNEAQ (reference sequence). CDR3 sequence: CASSYRSLGGYTF.

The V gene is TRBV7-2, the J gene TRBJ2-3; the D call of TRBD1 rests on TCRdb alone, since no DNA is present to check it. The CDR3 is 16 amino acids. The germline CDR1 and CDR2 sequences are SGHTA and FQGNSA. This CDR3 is CASSLDVTGETDTQYF.

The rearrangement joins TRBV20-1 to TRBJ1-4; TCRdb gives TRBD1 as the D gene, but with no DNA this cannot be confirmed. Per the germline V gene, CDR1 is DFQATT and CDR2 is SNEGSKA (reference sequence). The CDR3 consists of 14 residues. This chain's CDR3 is CSALQGIISEKLFF.